These T cell receptor beta chains were read from a single sample in a study of T cell responses to AZD1222 COVID-19 vaccine. TCRdb's table, derived via immunoSEQ multiplex PCR, lists solely in-frame clones and lacks some. The sample includes 130,000 or so clones, over 90% seen only once; the top ten take about 1%. The sample in question was peripheral blood, obtained on day 0 of AZD1222 vaccination. The receptors originated from an adult in good health. CDR3s include the opening cysteine and the closing phenylalanine or tryptophan. Fields, in order: V gene, J gene, CDR3 protein.

>TRBV10-1|TRBJ1-1
CASSEGGQAAFF
>TRBV5-1|TRBJ1-1
CASSSGQGHTEAFF
>TRBV15|TRBJ1-1
CATSSPGQLNTEAFF
>TRBV19|TRBJ1-6
CASSIGTGHGSPLHF
>TRBV9|TRBJ1-4
CASSVAGQGGGEKLFF
>TRBV6-6|TRBJ2-7
CASSYSSYSYEQYF
>TRBV7-9|TRBJ2-1
CASSLGMTGAYNEQFF
>TRBV27|TRBJ1-1
CASSLGMNTEAFF
>TRBV6-2/TRBV6-3|TRBJ1-2
CASSSRVGGYTF
>TRBV4-1|TRBJ1-4
CASSHPGQGTNEKLFF
>TRBV15|TRBJ1-5
CATSRAGTHSNQPQHF
>TRBV5-1|TRBJ2-1
CASGRGRQSGDEQFF
>TRBV27|TRBJ1-1
CASSFGDMNTEAFF
>TRBV9|TRBJ1-1
CASSVGTELEAFF
>TRBV6-5|TRBJ1-1
CASTLTGGTEAFF
>TRBV5-1|TRBJ2-3
CASSLDSGGARDTQYF
>TRBV3-1/TRBV3-2|TRBJ2-7
CASSQGGRGEQYF
>TRBV6-5|TRBJ2-7
CASSYSDRDEQYF
>TRBV27|TRBJ1-5
CAPREGRADSNQPQHF
>TRBV5-4|TRBJ2-7
CASSLTGSSYEQYF
>TRBV19|TRBJ1-3
CASNRGRGTGNTIYF
>TRBV10-2|TRBJ1-1
CATRQGGNTEAFF
>TRBV4-1|TRBJ1-4
CASSQEWRNEKLFF
>TRBV21-1|TRBJ2-6
CASSKGPPGANVLTF
>TRBV7-9|TRBJ1-2
CASSSTGAGNYGYTF
>TRBV3-1/TRBV3-2|TRBJ1-6
CASSHRDSDSPLHF
>TRBV5-1|TRBJ1-2
CASSLAPERGYTF
>TRBV25-1|TRBJ1-1
CASTEGTVTEAFF
>TRBV18|TRBJ1-4
CASSPPRGQGATNEKLFF
>TRBV18|TRBJ1-2
CASSEQANYGYTF
>TRBV10-2|TRBJ1-5
CASRQVNQPQHF
>TRBV6-1|TRBJ2-1
CASSALFMRGQYNEQFF
>TRBV7-8|TRBJ2-1
CASSLTVGLAERNEQFF
>TRBV7-6|TRBJ1-5
CASSQTGVGNQPQHF
>TRBV2|TRBJ1-5
CASRTTGDSNQPQHF
>TRBV11-2|TRBJ2-5
CASSSLNEETQYF
>TRBV15|TRBJ2-6
CATRRTGELSGANVLTF
>TRBV27|TRBJ1-5
CASSPGTGSWNQPQHF
>TRBV7-9|TRBJ1-5
CASSLKPPYFYSNQPQHF
>TRBV6-5|TRBJ1-2
CASNLDRGLYGYTF
>TRBV15|TRBJ1-5
CATSGGTGGSNQPQHF
>TRBV5-1|TRBJ1-2
CASSLSTIGNYGYTF
>TRBV2|TRBJ1-5
CASSDYRVQPQHF